These 19 T cell receptor beta chains originate from one sample sequenced in a study of CD8+ T cells in alopecia areata. RNA was isolated and reverse transcribed to cDNA, the sequencing template. Method: immunoSEQ multiplex PCR; TCRdb's copy keeps in-frame clones and lacks some. The sample lists about 270,000 clones, over 45% occurring once. Indicated treatment: oral pan-JAK inhibitor, 5-10 mg twice daily. Sequencing used CD4+ T cells sorted from blood, obtained around week 54, from a patient treated with tofacitinib. These receptors originate from a human donor with alopecia areata.

The rearrangement uses TRBV25-1 and TRBJ2-5, with D uncertain. The CDR3 runs to 15 residues. V gave up 4 bases and J gave up 0 bases, with 12 bases separating them. From germline, CDR1 is MGHDK and CDR2 SYGVNS. The CDR3 nucleotides are TGTGCCAGCAGTGTATACCGGGCAAACCAAGAGACCCAGTACTTC. It encodes CASSVYRANQETQYF.

This clone was found a few times. The gene calls are TRBV2 and TRBJ2-1, with D perhaps assigned TRBD1 or TRBD2 (5 bases each). Looked up from germline, CDR1 is SNHLY and CDR2 is FYNNEI. V was cut by 6 bases and J by 10 bases, with 16 bases left in between. The CDR3 extends over 13 amino acids. The CDR3 here is CASSRDPPREQFF. In DNA, the CDR3 is TGTGCCAGCAGCAGGGACCCTCCCCGGGAGCAGTTCTTC.

The chain couples TRBV29-1 to TRBJ1-1; 10 bases align to TRBD1. Per germline, CDR1 SQVTM and CDR2 ANQGSEA. Trimming cost V 3 bases and J 5 bases; bases outside gene matches: 6. The CDR3 is 14 amino acids. CDR3 amino acids: CSVDDRGQGTEAFF. The CDR3 DNA is TGCAGCGTTGATGACAGGGGGCAGGGGACTGAAGCTTTCTTT.

This clone showed up just once. This chain connects TRBV29-1 to TRBJ1-3; unclear D gene. Germline CDR1 SQVTM, CDR2 ANQGSEA. The CDR3 spans 14 residues. Trimming stripped 6 bases from V and 0 bases from J, with 12 bases between. The CDR3 loop reads CSVQTDYSGNTIYF. DNA for the CDR3: TGCAGCGTCCAAACAGACTACTCTGGAAACACCATATATTTT. The whole variable domain, filled in from reference TRBV29-1 and TRBJ1-3, reads SAVISQKPSRDICQRGTSLTIQCQVDSQVTMMFWYRQQPGQSLTLIATANQGSEATYESGFVIDKFPISRPNLTFSTLTVSNMSPEDSSIYLCSVQTDYSGNTIYFGEGSWLTVV.

This chain joins TRBV30 and TRBJ2-1; D unclear. Germline V lookup: CDR1 GTSNPN, CDR2 SVGIG (reference sequence). V was cut by 0 bases and J by 9 bases, with 12 bases left in between. The CDR3 extends over 13 amino acids. CDR3 sequence reads: CAWSVYGLAEQFF. In DNA, the CDR3 is TGTGCCTGGAGTGTATATGGGCTTGCTGAGCAGTTCTTC.

This clone has more than one count but fewer than ten. The V and J genes are TRBV6-6 and TRBJ2-7, with TRBD1 as a possible D gene (5 bases). Germline V lookup: CDR1 MNHNY, CDR2 SVGAGI (reference sequence). V gave up 4 bases and J gave up 0 bases, with 10 bases separating them. This CDR3 spans 14 amino acids. CDR3 amino acids: CASSLQVTSYEQYF. CDR3 in DNA: TGTGCCAGCAGTTTACAGGTGACCTCCTACGAGCAGTACTTC.

The chain links TRBV2 to TRBJ2-6; D uncertain. Germline values: CDR1 SNHLY, CDR2 FYNNEI. The CDR3 length is 15 residues. The germline V and J ends were trimmed by 3 bases and 0 bases, with 6 bases remaining between them. The CDR3 region is CASSESLSGANVLTF. CDR3 sequence (DNA): TGTGCCAGCAGTGAGAGCCTCTCTGGGGCCAACGTCCTGACTTTC.

The chain couples TRBV30 to TRBJ2-2; a possible D gene is TRBD1 (5 bases). Germline CDR1 GTSNPN, CDR2 SVGIG (reference sequence). Trimming cost V 8 bases and J 1 base, with 11 bases left between them. The CDR3 consists of 13 residues. In DNA, the CDR3 is TGTGCCGGCAGTACAGGGAACACCGGGGAGCTGTTTTTT. Protein: CAGSTGNTGELFF.

This clone was seen a handful of times. This chain uses TRBV29-1 with TRBJ2-7; no firm D call. The CDR3 length is 13 residues. V shed 4 bases and J shed 0 bases, with 10 bases lying between them. Germline CDR1 is SQVTM and CDR2 is ANQGSEA. The CDR3 spells CSVAGESSYEQYF. In nucleotides, the CDR3 is TGCAGCGTTGCTGGGGAAAGCTCCTACGAGCAGTACTTC.

V gene TRBV29-1 combines with J gene TRBJ2-3, with TRBD2 matching over 14 bases. J gave up 4 bases and V 3 bases, and 6 bases lay outside the gene matches. There are 16 residues in the CDR3. The germline CDR1 and CDR2 sequences are SQVTM and ANQGSEA. The CDR3 DNA reads TGCAGCGTTGACCCTCTGACTAGCGGGGGGGCAGATACGCAGTATTTT. Translating it yields CSVDPLTSGGADTQYF.

The rearrangement uses TRBV9 and TRBJ1-3, with no clear D. Germline assignment: CDR1 SGDLS and CDR2 YYNGEE. CDR3 length: 14 amino acids. V was trimmed by 6 bases and J by 3 bases, leaving 13 bases between them. The DNA of the CDR3 is TGTGCCAGCAACCCCCGGGAGGGTGGAAACACCATATATTTT. As protein: CASNPREGGNTIYF.

This chain links TRBV30 with TRBJ2-2; D gene uncertain. Trimming pared 4 bases from V and 4 bases from J, leaving 13 bases between. CDR3 size: 14 residues. Germline V gene sequence: CDR1 GTSNPN, CDR2 SVGIG (reference sequence). CDR3 bases: TGTGCCTGGAAAGGTGGCCCGGGCACCGGGGAGCTGTTTTTT. This translates into CAWKGGPGTGELFF.

The gene calls are TRBV30 and TRBJ2-1; TRBD1 agrees at 7 bases. From germline, CDR1 is GTSNPN and CDR2 SVGIG (reference sequence). V shed 5 bases and J 2 bases; nucleotides not matched to a gene: 3. The CDR3 is 13 amino acids. CDR3 DNA sequence: TGTGCCTGGGGACAGGATACCTACAATGAGCAGTTCTTC. Translated: CAWGQDTYNEQFF. Together with reference TRBV30 and TRBJ2-1, the CDR3 gives the full variable domain: SQTIHQWPATLVQPVGSPLSLECTVEGTSNPNLYWYRQAAGRGLQLLFYSVGIGQISSEVPQNLSASRPQDRQFILSSKKLLLSDSGFYLCAWGQDTYNEQFFGPGTRLTVL.

The CDR3 DNA sequence: TGTGCCAGCACCTTCGGCCCGGTAGCTAACACTGAAGCTTTCTTT. Translated, it gives CASTFGPVANTEAFF. The J gene is TRBJ1-1, the V gene TRBV5-6; D is ambiguous. This CDR3 contains 15 residues. Germline-derived CDR1 and CDR2 are SGHDT and YYEEEE. V dropped 6 bases and J dropped 2 bases, with 17 bases sitting between them. Full variable domain (remainder filled in from reference TRBV5-6 and TRBJ1-1): DAGVTQSPTHLIKTRGQQVTLRCSPKSGHDTVSWYQQALGQGPQFIFQYYEEEERQRGNFPDRFSGHQFPNYSSELNVNALLLGDSALYLCASTFGPVANTEAFFGQGTRLTVV.

J is TRBJ1-1 and V is TRBV30; D gene unclear. Germline V gene lookup returns CDR1 GTSNPN and CDR2 SVGIG (reference sequence). CDR3 size: 14 residues. Trimming cost V 0 bases and J 1 base, with 9 bases left between them. Written as DNA, the CDR3 is TGTGCCTGGAGTGTTATGGGCCGGAACACTGAAGCTTTCTTT. It specifies CAWSVMGRNTEAFF.

The chain has TRBV5-1 and TRBJ2-5; 7 bases match TRBD2. Germline V CDR1 and CDR2: SGHRS, YFSETQ. The CDR3 sequence is 15 residues long. J was trimmed by 2 bases and V by 0 bases; bases with no gene match: 4. CDR3 region: CASSLAGGTQETQYF. Written as DNA, the CDR3 is TGCGCCAGCAGCTTGGCGGGGGGAACTCAAGAGACCCAGTACTTC.

The chain uses TRBV11-2 and TRBJ2-5; D is undetermined. Trimming left V 4 bases short and J 5 bases short, with 5 bases between. Germline CDR1 is SGHAT and CDR2 is FQNNGV. This CDR3 is built from 11 residues. This chain's CDR3 is CASSYTETQYF. The CDR3 coding sequence is TGTGCCAGCAGCTATACCGAGACCCAGTACTTC. The whole variable domain, remainder taken from reference TRBV11-2 and TRBJ2-5, is EAGVAQSPRYKIIEKRQSVAFWCNPISGHATLYWYQQILGQGPKLLIQFQNNGVVDDSQLPKDRFSAERLKGVDSTLKIQPAKLEDSAVYLCASSYTETQYFGPGTRLLVL.

Turning to this clone: A much larger clone lies one base from this, so it may be a read error. This chain connects TRBV7-6 to TRBJ2-5; no firm D call. Germline V gives CDR1 SGHVS, CDR2 FNYEAQ. The CDR3 spans 12 residues. Trimming took 2 bases from V and 3 from J, leaving 4 bases between them. Written as DNA, the CDR3 is TGTGCCAGCAGCTTATGGGAAGAGACCCAGTACTTC. Translated: CASSLWEETQYF.

The chain combines TRBV29-1 with TRBJ1-5; weak D call: TRBD1 (5 bases). The germline V gene has CDR1 SQVTM and CDR2 ANQGSEA. CDR3 size: 12 residues. Trimming left V 5 bases short and J 4 bases short, with 9 bases between. CDR3 DNA sequence: TGCAGCGTTCGAGGGGTAAATCAGCCCCAGCATTTT. Translated, it gives CSVRGVNQPQHF.